This is a list of T cell receptor beta chains from one sample in a study of CD8+ T cells in alopecia areata. Method: immunoSEQ multiplex PCR; TCRdb's copy keeps in-frame clones and lacks some. The repertoire includes approximately 99,000 clones, approximately 50% of them detected once, and approximately 23% sits in the top ten. Material for sequencing was NKG2D-low CD8+ T cells sorted from blood. These TCRs come from a human donor with alopecia areata. CDR3s include the opening cysteine and the closing phenylalanine or tryptophan. Each record gives: D gene, J gene, clone size, V gene, CDR3 protein, CDR3 DNA. A D gene is named only where the DNA matches it firmly. For some rows the clone size is stated as once, few or many, or as a class when expanded; others skip it.

. | TRBJ1-1 | . | TRBV7-9 | CASSLVGGNTEAFF | TGTGCCAGCAGCTTAGTCGGGGGCAACACTGAAGCTTTCTTT
. | TRBJ2-7 | . | TRBV5-6 | CASSLEADLDEQYF | TGTGCCAGCAGCTTGGAGGCGGATCTGGACGAGCAGTACTTC
TRBD2 | TRBJ2-7 | few | TRBV29-1 | CSVEGRGDLESPYEQYF | TGCAGCGTTGAAGGGCGGGGGGACCTTGAAAGCCCCTACGAGCAGTACTTC
TRBD1 | TRBJ2-7 | . | TRBV7-6 | CASSRGTGPYEQYF | TGTGCCAGCAGCCGAGGGACAGGTCCCTACGAGCAGTACTTC
. | TRBJ1-2 | . | TRBV29-1 | CSVEASYGYTF | TGCAGCGTTGAAGCCAGCTATGGCTACACCTTC
. | TRBJ1-1 | . | TRBV11-3 | CASERGLTEAFF | TGTGCCAGCGAGCGGGGACTGACTGAAGCTTTCTTT
TRBD1 | TRBJ2-6 | . | TRBV4-1 | CASSQFPTGGSGANVLTF | TGCGCCAGCAGCCAATTCCCGACAGGGGGTTCTGGGGCCAACGTCCTGACTTTC
TRBD2 | TRBJ2-1 | . | TRBV2 | CASTGGALIF | TGTGCCAGCACGGGGGGGGCCCTAATCTTC
. | TRBJ1-2 | . | TRBV29-1 | CSATGTSYGYTF | TGCAGCGCTACCGGGACAAGCTATGGCTACACCTTC
. | TRBJ2-3 | . | TRBV7-2 | CASSLGVAADTQYF | TGTGCCAGCAGCTTAGGTGTAGCAGCGGATACGCAGTATTTT
. | TRBJ2-4 | . | TRBV5-6 | CASHRTSRNIQYF | TGTGCCAGCCACAGGACTTCGAGGAACATTCAGTACTTC
. | TRBJ1-1 | . | TRBV14 | CASSQDQSPEAFF | TGTGCCAGCAGCCAAGATCAAAGTCCCGAAGCTTTCTTT
TRBD2 | TRBJ2-7 | . | TRBV4-1 | CASSRGTSGVEQYF | TGCGCCAGCAGCCGCGGGACTAGCGGTGTCGAGCAGTACTTC
TRBD1 | TRBJ2-5 | . | TRBV5-1 | CASSRGAGTGTQETQYF | TGCGCCAGCAGCCGGGGGGCCGGGACAGGGACTCAAGAGACCCAGTACTTC
. | TRBJ2-1 | . | TRBV6-5 | CASSYGQYNEQFF | TGTGCCAGCAGTTACGGCCAGTACAATGAGCAGTTCTTC
TRBD2 | TRBJ2-1 | . | TRBV4-1 | CASSRAPTSGNYNEQFF | TGCGCCAGCAGCCGAGCCCCGACTAGCGGCAATTACAATGAGCAGTTCTTC
. | TRBJ2-1 | . | TRBV9 | CASSPPFSNGNEQFF | TGTGCCAGCAGCCCCCCGTTTTCAAATGGGAATGAGCAGTTCTTC
. | TRBJ2-3 | . | TRBV7-2 | CASSLDGTTAPDTQYF | TGTGCCAGCAGCTTAGACGGGACAACGGCACCAGATACGCAGTATTTT
. | TRBJ1-5 | . | TRBV6-5 | CASSYGVRQPQHF | TGTGCCAGCAGTTACGGTGTTCGTCAGCCCCAGCATTTT
. | TRBJ2-7 | . | TRBV30 | CAWSVYPTYEQYF | TGTGCCTGGAGTGTATACCCCACCTACGAGCAGTACTTC
. | TRBJ2-7 | . | TRBV19 | CASSAQGSSNEQYF | TGTGCCAGTAGTGCTCAGGGATCCTCGAACGAGCAGTACTTC
TRBD1 | TRBJ2-1 | many | TRBV18 | CASSPDRGHEQFF | TGTGCCAGCTCACCTGACAGGGGGCATGAGCAGTTCTTC
TRBD2 | TRBJ2-1 | few | TRBV5-6 | CASSPGTSGNEQFF | TGTGCCAGCAGCCCCGGGACTAGCGGGAATGAGCAGTTCTTC
. | TRBJ1-1 | few | TRBV11-1 | CASSLTQGFTEAFF | TGTGCCAGCAGCTTAACCCAGGGCTTCACTGAAGCTTTCTTT
. | TRBJ1-5 | . | TRBV27 | CASSPQGQPQHF | TGTGCCAGCAGTCCCCAGGGGCAGCCCCAGCATTTT
TRBD1 | TRBJ2-4 | . | TRBV6-1 | CASSEAKTGGRIIQYF | TGTGCCAGCAGTGAAGCGAAGACAGGGGGAAGGATCATTCAGTACTTC